The clone carrying this TCR beta chain was observed many times. The record originates from a study of T-cell reconstitution after alpha-beta-depleted transplantation in children. Trimming cost V 3 bases and J 4 bases; bases outside gene matches: 8. This CDR3 region has 15 residues. CDR1 and CDR2 (germline): DFQATT, SNEGSKA (reference sequence). It was with unique molecular identifiers that the TCRbeta library was prepared. Each CDR3 protein is one row after TCRdb ran MiXCR on the PCR reads. The data show hundreds of thousands of distinct CDR3 sequences, about 15% seen once. Specimen: PBMCs from the stem cell graft donor, collected from the stem cell graft. The J gene is TRBJ1-3, the V gene TRBV20-1, with 8 bases that match TRBD1. The source of this sequence is a human donor who donated a stem cell graft to a child with acute myeloid leukemia. The CDR3 coding sequence is TGCAGTGCTAGGACAGGGGCGGCTTCGGGAAACACCATATATTTT. Translating gives CSARTGAASGNTIYF.